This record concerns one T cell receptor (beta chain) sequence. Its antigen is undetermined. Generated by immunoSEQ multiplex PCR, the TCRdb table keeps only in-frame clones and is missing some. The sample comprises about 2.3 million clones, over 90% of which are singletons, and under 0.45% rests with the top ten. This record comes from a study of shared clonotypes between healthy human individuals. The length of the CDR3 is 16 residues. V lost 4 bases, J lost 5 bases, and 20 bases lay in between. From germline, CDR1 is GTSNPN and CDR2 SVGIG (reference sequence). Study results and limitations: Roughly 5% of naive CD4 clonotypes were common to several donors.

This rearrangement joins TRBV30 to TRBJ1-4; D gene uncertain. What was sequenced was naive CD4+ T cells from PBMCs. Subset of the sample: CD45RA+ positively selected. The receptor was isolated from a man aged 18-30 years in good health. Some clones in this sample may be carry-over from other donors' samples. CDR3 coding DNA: TGTGCCTGGACGTCATCAATGGTCGTGGTGAATGAAAAACTGTTTTTT. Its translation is CAWTSSMVVVNEKLFF.